These 7 T cell receptor beta chains came from one sample sequenced in a study of OX40 agonist ivuxolimab in advanced cancers. Library generation was performed with the immunoSEQ multiplex PCR assay. TCRdb took this table from immuneACCESS and kept in-frame rearrangements with V and J called. Such tables lack part of the clones; where checked against another copy, unresolved V genes explain under half of the gap, and the rest is unexplained. The sample data list 65,000 to 75,000 clones, and roughly 89% of these were observed just once. The top ten hold around 1% of the sample. This specimen consisted of CD4+ or CD8+ T cells sorted from blood, obtained in a trial of the OX40 agonist ivuxolimab. Receptors were obtained from an adult with an advanced solid tumor such as melanoma, head and neck, liver or kidney cancer.

The chain couples TRBV5-4 to TRBJ2-4; maybe TRBD1 (6 bases). Trimming removed 1 base from V and 7 bases from J, with 9 bases in between. This CDR3 has 13 residues. Looked up from germline, CDR1 is SGHNT and CDR2 is YYREEE (reference sequence). The CDR3 protein is CASSLYRANIQYF. The CDR3 DNA sequence: TGTGCCAGCAGCTTGTACAGGGCGAACATTCAGTACTTC. Based on the CDR3 plus reference TRBV5-4 and TRBJ2-4, the full variable domain is ETGVTQSPTHLIKTRGQQVTLRCSSQSGHNTVSWYQQALGQGPQFIFQYYREEENGRGNFPPRFSGLQFPNYSSELNVNALELDDSALYLCASSLYRANIQYFGAGTRLSVL.

The chain recombines TRBV28 with TRBJ1-6; no clear D. The V end lost 6 bases, the J end lost 8 bases, and 5 bases lay between the germline ends. CDR3 length equals 11 residues. CDR1 is MDHEN and CDR2 is SYDVKM in the germline V gene. As DNA, the CDR3 is TGTGCCAGCAGCTCTCATTCACCCCTCCACTTT. Its protein product is CASSSHSPLHF.

The CDR3: CASGGQQAPLHF. The CDR3 DNA sequence: TGTGCCAGCGGGGGACAACAGGCGCCCCTCCACTTT. The chain carries TRBV7-2 and TRBJ1-6; a weak D match, TRBD1 (6 bases). Germline assignment: CDR1 SGHTA and CDR2 FQGNSA. Trimming removed 8 bases from V and 13 bases from J, with 15 bases in between. This CDR3 spans 12 amino acids.

This chain links TRBV5-6 with TRBJ1-1, with 9 bases that match TRBD1. J was trimmed by 4 bases and V by 3 bases; bases with no gene match: 4. Looked up from germline, CDR1 is SGHDT and CDR2 is YYEEEE. This CDR3 is 14 amino acids long. Written as DNA, the CDR3 is TGTGCCAGCAGCTCACAGGGGGCCCCCACTGAAGCTTTCTTT. Encoded protein: CASSSQGAPTEAFF.

J is TRBJ2-3 and V is TRBV2; 7 bases agree with TRBD1. Unmatched junction bases numbered 8, after V lost 4 bases and J lost 1 base. The CDR3 runs 16 residues. CDR1 and CDR2 (germline): SNHLY, FYNNEI. The CDR3 loop is CASSGLQGMGTDTQYF. The CDR3 region has the DNA TGTGCCAGCAGTGGATTACAGGGGATGGGCACAGATACGCAGTATTTT.

The CDR3 loop is CASSVGTSGGRTTDTQYF. CDR3 DNA sequence: TGTGCCAGCAGCGTCGGGACTAGCGGGGGGCGCACCACAGATACGCAGTATTTT. The rearrangement links TRBV9 to TRBJ2-3; 15 nucleotides line up with TRBD2. Losses at the gene ends were 2 bases for V and 2 bases for J; bases not matched to a gene: 6. CDR1 and CDR2 from the germline V gene are SGDLS and YYNGEE. This CDR3 has 18 residues.

The chain joins TRBV5-8 to TRBJ1-6; no clear D. CDR1 and CDR2 from the germline V gene are SGHTS and YDEGEE. The CDR3 is made up of 15 amino acids. V lost 1 base to trimming and J lost 0 bases, with 5 bases between them. This CDR3 is CASSLWSSYNSPLHF. The CDR3 nucleotides are TGTGCCAGCAGCTTGTGGAGCTCCTATAATTCACCCCTCCACTTT. Full variable domain (rest looked up from reference TRBV5-8 and TRBJ1-6): EAGVTQSPTHLIKTRGQQATLRCSPISGHTSVYWYQQALGLGLQFLLWYDEGEERNRGNFPPRFSGRQFPNYSSELNVNALELEDSALYLCASSLWSSYNSPLHFGNGTRLTVT.